These 16 T cell receptor beta chains were all obtained from the same sample, sequenced in a study of OX40 agonist ivuxolimab in advanced cancers. The method was immunoSEQ multiplex PCR; TCRdb's version includes in-frame clones alone and lacks a portion of them. The sample records some 74,000 clones, 65% to 90% being singletons. The sample consisted of CD4+ or CD8+ T cells sorted from blood, taken in a trial of the OX40 agonist ivuxolimab. These receptors were taken from an adult with an advanced solid tumor such as melanoma, head and neck, liver or kidney cancer.

The V and J genes are TRBV7-2 and TRBJ2-7; 8 nucleotides match TRBD2. Trimming removed 4 bases from V and 2 bases from J; junction bases left unmatched: 7. CDR1 is SGHTA and CDR2 is FQGNSA in the germline V gene. The CDR3 totals 15 residues. CDR3 bases: TGTGCCAGCAGCTCCATAGCGGGATCAGCCTACGAGCAGTACTTC. Its protein is CASSSIAGSAYEQYF.

This clone was counted between two and nine times. This chain connects TRBV7-6 to TRBJ1-5; 7 nucleotides match TRBD1. Germline CDR1 reads SGHVS; CDR2 reads FNYEAQ. The CDR3 consists of 16 residues. V trimming: 5 bases; J trimming: 1 base; junction bases outside the gene matches: 8. The CDR3 here is CASSPEAGGSNQPQHF. DNA of the CDR3: TGTGCCAGCAGCCCCGAGGCAGGGGGGAGCAATCAGCCCCAGCATTTT.

This clone was seen a handful of times. This sequence joins TRBV19 and TRBJ1-6; no clear D gene. Trimming shortened V by 8 bases and J by 0 bases, and 8 bases separated the two germline ends. The CDR3 is made up of 14 amino acids. Germline assignment: CDR1 LNHDA and CDR2 SQIVND (reference sequence). The CDR3 DNA follows: TGTGCCAGTTCTGAGAGCTCCTATAATTCACCCCTCCACTTT. It yields the protein CASSESSYNSPLHF.

The rearrangement links TRBV15 to TRBJ1-1; D is uncertain. The germline V gene has CDR1 LNHNV and CDR2 YYDKDF (reference sequence). V was trimmed by 1 base and J by 2 bases, leaving 11 bases between them. The CDR3 spans 15 residues. The CDR3 DNA reads TGTGCCACCAGCAGAGCAGGCGGAACTAACACTGAAGCTTTCTTT. Its protein product is CATSRAGGTNTEAFF.

In this sample, this clone turned up a few times. V usage is TRBV2 and J usage is TRBJ2-1; 7 bases agree with TRBD1. Germline assignment: CDR1 SNHLY and CDR2 FYNNEI. J lost 3 bases, V lost 10 bases, and 9 bases had no gene match. This CDR3 is built from 14 residues. CDR3 amino acids: CATSPGQNYNEQFF. The CDR3 region has the DNA TGTGCCACTAGCCCGGGACAGAACTACAATGAGCAGTTCTTC.

The chain recombines TRBV5-1 with TRBJ1-1; TRBD1 agrees at 7 bases. Germline trimming cut 0 bases from V and 3 bases from J; bases unmatched to any gene: 5. The CDR3 spans 15 residues. Per germline, CDR1 SGHRS and CDR2 YFSETQ. CDR3 loop: CASSLGTGVDTEAFF. DNA of the CDR3: TGCGCCAGCAGCTTGGGGACAGGTGTAGACACTGAAGCTTTCTTT.

This clone was found once. The rearrangement links TRBV28 to TRBJ2-6; D gene unclear. Looked up from germline, CDR1 is MDHEN and CDR2 is SYDVKM. CDR3 length equals 15 residues. Trimming cost V 5 bases and J 5 bases, with 13 bases left between them. CDR3 residues: CASSTTQSRANVLTF. CDR3 bases: TGTGCCAGCAGTACGACACAAAGTCGGGCCAACGTCCTGACTTTC.

The rearrangement uses TRBV19 and TRBJ2-7; perhaps D is TRBD1 or TRBD2 (5 bases each). This CDR3 spans 15 amino acids. V gave up 3 bases and J gave up 6 bases, with 18 bases separating them. Per germline, CDR1 LNHDA and CDR2 SQIVND (reference sequence). Here the CDR3 reads CASSIPFLGTSEQYF. The CDR3 bases are TGTGCCAGTAGTATCCCCTTTTTGGGGACCAGCGAGCAGTACTTC.

This sequence joins TRBV27 and TRBJ1-2; D gene uncertain. There are 15 residues in the CDR3. Trimming stripped 6 bases from V and 1 base from J, with 15 bases between. Germline lookup yields CDR1 MNHEY and CDR2 SMNVEV (reference sequence). The DNA of the CDR3 is TGTGCCAGCAGGCCCGCGTCGAACCTTAACTATGGCTACACCTTC. Amino acid sequence: CASRPASNLNYGYTF.

V gene TRBV7-2 combines with J gene TRBJ1-3, with a possible D match to TRBD1 (5 bases). This CDR3 spans 15 amino acids. V gave up 4 bases and J gave up 0 bases, with 10 bases separating them. The V gene's germline CDR1 is SGHTA and CDR2 FQGNSA. The CDR3 DNA is TGTGCCAGCAGCTACTGGGACGGCTCTGGAAACACCATATATTTT. Residues: CASSYWDGSGNTIYF. The full variable domain, completed using reference TRBV7-2 and TRBJ1-3, is GAGVSQSPSNKVTEKGKDVELRCDPISGHTALYWYRQSLGQGLEFLIYFQGNSAPDKSGLPSDRFSAERTGGSVSTLTIQRTQQEDSAVYLCASSYWDGSGNTIYFGEGSWLTVV.

V and J are TRBV4-1 and TRBJ1-2, with TRBD1 as a possible D gene (5 bases). There are 18 residues in the CDR3. With 0 bases removed from V and 8 bases from J, the gap between germline ends came to 25 bases. Germline assignment: CDR1 MGHRA and CDR2 YSYEKL. The CDR3 region is CASSQDRGKKAGMMGYTF. CDR3 nucleotides: TGCGCCAGCAGCCAAGATCGGGGCAAAAAGGCGGGTATGATGGGCTACACCTTC.

The genes are TRBV4-2 and TRBJ1-5; 7 nucleotides align to TRBD1. CDR3 length: 15 amino acids. Germline loops: CDR1 LGHNA, CDR2 YNFKEQ. The V gene end was trimmed by 4 bases and the J gene end by 0 bases; junction bases not matched to a gene: 3. The CDR3: CASSRTGDSNQPQHF. Here the CDR3 DNA reads TGTGCCAGCAGCCGTACAGGGGATAGCAATCAGCCCCAGCATTTT.

The chain joins TRBV7-2 to TRBJ2-5; 7 bases are shared with TRBD2. The V gene end was trimmed by 4 bases and the J gene end by 4 bases; junction bases not matched to a gene: 3. Looked up from germline, CDR1 is SGHTA and CDR2 is FQGNSA. This CDR3 comprises 13 residues. The chain's CDR3 is CASSYGGGETQYF. CDR3 DNA: TGTGCCAGCAGCTATGGGGGGGGAGAGACCCAGTACTTC.

The chain employs TRBV28 and TRBJ1-2; a weak D match, TRBD1 (5 bases). Germline CDR1 reads MDHEN; CDR2 reads SYDVKM. The CDR3 spans 13 residues. Trimming stripped 6 bases from V and 4 bases from J, with 12 bases between. The CDR3 coding sequence is TGTGCCAGCAGATACGGGGGAGGCTATGGCTACACCTTC. It encodes CASRYGGGYGYTF.

V usage is TRBV6-1 and J usage is TRBJ1-3; D unresolved. The CDR3 sequence is 14 residues long. Germline loops: CDR1 MNHNS, CDR2 SASEGT. The V gene lost 6 bases and the J gene lost 4 bases, with 13 bases spanning the gap. CDR3 nucleotide sequence: TGTGCCAGCAGCCCAGATCCGGGGGGAAACACCATATATTTT. Protein sequence: CASSPDPGGNTIYF.

Regarding this clone: At the DNA level, this CDR3 is encoded by other sequences in the same sample as well. The chain employs TRBV6-5 and TRBJ2-7, with D uncertain. The CDR3 is made up of 13 amino acids. Germline loops: CDR1 MNHEY, CDR2 SVGAGI. Trimming took 2 bases from V and 0 from J, leaving 5 bases between them. The CDR3 loop reads CASSYSSSYEQYF. CDR3 in DNA: TGTGCCAGCAGTTACAGCAGCTCCTACGAGCAGTACTTC.